This T cell receptor (beta chain) was identified during a study of shared T cell receptors in the human thymus. The assay was immunoSEQ multiplex PCR, and TCRdb's table has in-frame clones only and misses some. This table has 700,000 or so clones, approximately 85% appearing once. Germline V gene data show CDR1 as MNHEY and CDR2 as SVGAGI. V shed 2 bases and J shed 8 bases, with 15 bases lying between them. This CDR3 contains 14 residues. These same data were also listed under a study on human thymus T cells. Per that study: Healthy Finnish infants undergoing corrective surgery for congenital heart defects provided the donor material. Thymic samples were excised during corrective heart operations. Thymic and blood repertoires appeared to carry a bias in their V and J gene usage. Unrelated individuals had highly overlapping thymic repertoires, as reported in related research.

The V and J genes are TRBV6-5 and TRBJ1-2; perhaps TRBD1 as D (6 bases). The source is a girl under three years old with a congenital heart defect. Sequencing was done on a sample of thymocytes. This chain's CDR3 is CASSYGGQGGGYTF. In DNA form, the CDR3 reads TGTGCCAGCAGTTACGGGGGCCAGGGCGGGGGCTACACCTTC.